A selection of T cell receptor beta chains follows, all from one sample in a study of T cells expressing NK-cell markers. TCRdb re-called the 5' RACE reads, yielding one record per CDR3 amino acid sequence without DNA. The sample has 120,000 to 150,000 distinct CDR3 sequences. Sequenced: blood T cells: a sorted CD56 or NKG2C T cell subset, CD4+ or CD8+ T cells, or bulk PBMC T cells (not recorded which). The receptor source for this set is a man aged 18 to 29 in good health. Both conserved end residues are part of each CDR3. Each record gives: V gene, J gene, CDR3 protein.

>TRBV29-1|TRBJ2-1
CSVSSGGVGNEQFF
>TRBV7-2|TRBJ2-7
CASSGGLGHYEQYF
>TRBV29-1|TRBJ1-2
CSVALWDRLYGYTF
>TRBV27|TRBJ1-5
CASSSEGQPQHF
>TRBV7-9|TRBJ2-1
CASSPEGAIENFF
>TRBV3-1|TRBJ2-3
CASSQVGVDRVFTDTQYF
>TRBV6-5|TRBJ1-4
CASSYSGQEEGKLFF
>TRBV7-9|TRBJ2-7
CASSSSGSWNYEQYF
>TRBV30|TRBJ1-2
CAWTNSPGQPYGYTF
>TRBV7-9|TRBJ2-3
CASSSDWDSTDTQYF
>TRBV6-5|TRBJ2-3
CASSYSTGGSTDTQYF
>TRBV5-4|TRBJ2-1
CASSNGHGSYNEQFF
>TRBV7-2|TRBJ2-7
CASSFSSGRPAYEQYF
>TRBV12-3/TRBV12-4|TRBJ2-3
CASSPSLDTQYF
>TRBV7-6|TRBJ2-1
CASSVTSGKSYNEQFF
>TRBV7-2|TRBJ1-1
CASSFIGQFEAFF
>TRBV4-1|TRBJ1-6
CASSQDDRSPLHF
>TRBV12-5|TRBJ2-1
CASVPGGPINEQFF
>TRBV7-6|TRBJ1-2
CASSLFVGDPFYGYTF
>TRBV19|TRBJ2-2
CASSISGENTGELFF
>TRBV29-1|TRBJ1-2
CSVALLGQAYGYTF
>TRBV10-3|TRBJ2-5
CAIWDGGKRGQETQYF
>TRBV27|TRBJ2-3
CASSSGTGWGTDTQYF
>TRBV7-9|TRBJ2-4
CASSLPVGTEKNIQYF
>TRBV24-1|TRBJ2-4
CATPRAWKNIQYF
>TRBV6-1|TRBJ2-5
CASTNGGYVRETQYF
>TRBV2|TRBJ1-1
CASSEFGTKTIEAFF
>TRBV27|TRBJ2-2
CASRGQGLAGELFF
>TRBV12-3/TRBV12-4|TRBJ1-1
CASSLGGRNTEAFF
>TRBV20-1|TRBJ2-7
CSATSGTSGPYEQYF
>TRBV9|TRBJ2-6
CASSPDRGANVLTF
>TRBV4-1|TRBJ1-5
CASSQSRGSNQPQHF
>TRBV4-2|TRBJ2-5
CASSQSDGLAGLQETQYF
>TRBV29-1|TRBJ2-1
CSVEGFARSYNEQFF
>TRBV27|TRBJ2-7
CAAGQVGYEQYF
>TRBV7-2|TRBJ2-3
CASVIGASGGGTDTQYF
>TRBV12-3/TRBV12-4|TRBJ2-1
CASSFLVRAYNEQFF
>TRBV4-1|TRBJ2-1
CASSQGYSSYNEQFF
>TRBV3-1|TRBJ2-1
CASSQDPHGWGTDNEQFF
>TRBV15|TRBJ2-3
CATSTSGRLTDTQYF
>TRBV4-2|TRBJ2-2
CASSQGLAGVETGELFF
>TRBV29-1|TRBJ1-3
CSVEGGNTIYF
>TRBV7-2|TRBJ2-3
CASSPQSDRVGADTQYF
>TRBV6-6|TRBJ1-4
CASSWDEVGKLFF
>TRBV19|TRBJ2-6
CASSLQGSGANVLTF
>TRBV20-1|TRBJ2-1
CSASPGTPQFF
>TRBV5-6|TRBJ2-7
CASTDGTASYEQYF
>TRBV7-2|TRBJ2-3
CASSLPLAGEGTDTQYF
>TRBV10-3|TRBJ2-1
CAISESTSGRRNEQFF
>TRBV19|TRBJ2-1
CVCSVSLSYNEQFF